The 20 T cell receptor beta chains below all came from one sample that was sequenced in a study of CXCR3-negative and CXCR3-positive naive CD8 T cells. UMI-tagged TRB cDNA libraries were built via 5' RACE. Reprocessing the 5' RACE reads, TCRdb reports a single entry for every CDR3 protein and omits DNA. The table gives 92,000 or so distinct CDR3 sequences; the top ten clones make up about 1% of it. The sample was naive CXCR3- CD8+ T cells from blood. Documented subset: CD45RO-CCR7+CD27+CD95- naive CD8+ T cells lacking CXCR3 (TNR3-). These receptor sequences come from a human donor in good health. Some clones in this sample may be carry-over from other donors' samples.

The gene calls are TRBV14 and TRBJ2-7; TCRdb calls TRBD2, which cannot be checked without DNA. Germline loops: CDR1 SGHDN, CDR2 FVKESK. The CDR3 is 13 residues long. The CDR3 loop is CASSHLEGNEQYF.

The rearrangement links TRBV27 to TRBJ2-3; TCRdb gives TRBD1 as the D gene, but with no DNA this cannot be confirmed. The CDR3 is 13 amino acids. The germline V gene encodes CDR1 MNHEY and CDR2 SMNVEV (reference sequence). The CDR3 is CASKGTDTDTQYF.

This chain joins TRBV28 and TRBJ2-1; TCRdb calls TRBD1, which cannot be checked without DNA. The germline gives CDR1 MDHEN, CDR2 SYDVKM. This CDR3 spans 17 amino acids. CDR3 region: CASSFGVGGLSYNEQFF. The variable domain in full, with the rest retrieved from reference TRBV28 and TRBJ2-1, is DVKVTQSSRYLVKRTGEKVFLECVQDMDHENMFWYRQDPGLGLRLIYFSYDVKMKEKGDIPEGYSVSREKKERFSLILESASTNQTSMYLCASSFGVGGLSYNEQFFGPGTRLTVL.

The chain joins TRBV21-1 to TRBJ2-1. TRBV21-1 is a listed pseudogene. The CDR3 extends over 12 amino acids. The CDR3: CASIVFGDEQFF.

The rearrangement uses TRBV19 and TRBJ2-7. The CDR3 covers 14 residues. CDR1 and CDR2 (germline): LNHDA, SQIVND (reference sequence). The CDR3 loop is CASSIRSGDYEQYF.

The chain carries TRBV3-1 and TRBJ2-7; TCRdb proposes TRBD1, but this gene call is untestable without DNA. Looked up from germline, CDR1 is LGHDT and CDR2 is YNNKEL (reference sequence). This CDR3 is 15 amino acids long. The CDR3 loop is CASSQLDRASYEQYF.

The CDR3 loop is CSASLSYSGNTIYF. The chain employs TRBV29-1 and TRBJ1-3. This CDR3 spans 14 amino acids. Germline lookup yields CDR1 SQVTM and CDR2 ANQGSEA.

The rearrangement uses TRBV12-3 or TRBV12-4 and TRBJ1-1. The CDR3 runs 13 residues. The CDR3 sequence: CASTPTEGTEAFF.

The rearrangement joins TRBV2 to TRBJ2-3; TCRdb picks TRBD2, but there is no DNA to check that call. Germline V gives CDR1 SNHLY, CDR2 FYNNEI. This CDR3 has 15 residues. The CDR3 sequence is CASSEGTSGGDTQYF.

V and J are TRBV28 and TRBJ2-7; TCRdb proposes TRBD1, but this gene call is untestable without DNA. Germline values: CDR1 MDHEN, CDR2 SYDVKM. The CDR3 contains 14 residues. The CDR3 loop is CASSFDRAPYEQYF.

CDR3 in amino acids: CSVGAENTDTQYF. The chain employs TRBV20-1 and TRBJ2-3; TCRdb gives TRBD2 as the D gene, but with no DNA this cannot be confirmed. The CDR3 is made up of 13 amino acids. CDR1 and CDR2 from the germline V gene are DFQATT and SNEGSKA (reference sequence).

This rearrangement joins TRBV5-1 to TRBJ2-1; TCRdb outputs TRBD2, but without DNA this stays unchecked. The CDR3 consists of 16 residues. Germline V gene sequence: CDR1 SGHRS, CDR2 YFSETQ. The CDR3 loop reads CASSSGGRESYNEQFF.

The chain uses TRBV6-6 and TRBJ2-5; lacking DNA, the TRBD2 call made by TCRdb goes unchecked. CDR3 length equals 16 residues. The germline V gene encodes CDR1 MNHNY and CDR2 SVGAGI (reference sequence). CDR3 amino acids: CASSFEGTSGEETQYF.

J is TRBJ2-7 and V is TRBV7-3; TCRdb's assignment of TRBD2 cannot be checked, as there is no DNA. The CDR3 consists of 14 residues. The V gene's germline CDR1 is SGHTA and CDR2 FQGTGA. The CDR3 here is CASSPGTSFDEQYF.

The genes are TRBV4-1 and TRBJ2-5. This CDR3 has 12 residues. Per the germline V gene, CDR1 is MGHRA and CDR2 is YSYEKL. CDR3 protein: CASSQDLETQYF.

The chain couples TRBV5-1 to TRBJ2-1; TCRdb's D call, TRBD1, is unchecked because there is no DNA. The CDR3 totals 14 residues. Germline values: CDR1 SGHRS, CDR2 YFSETQ. The CDR3 sequence is CASSPGTDENEQFF.

The CDR3 loop is CSALAGGYNEQFF. The chain combines TRBV29-1 with TRBJ2-1; the D call from TCRdb, TRBD2, cannot be confirmed without DNA. The CDR3 consists of 13 residues. The germline CDR1 and CDR2 sequences are SQVTM and ANQGSEA.

The CDR3 sequence: CATSSGTSGYNEQFF. The J gene is TRBJ2-1, the V gene TRBV24-1; without DNA, the TCRdb call of TRBD2 cannot be checked. Germline values: CDR1 KGHDR, CDR2 SFDVKD. This CDR3 region has 15 residues.

The V and J genes are TRBV29-1 and TRBJ2-3; TCRdb's D gene call, TRBD1, goes unchecked for lack of DNA. Germline values: CDR1 SQVTM, CDR2 ANQGSEA. The CDR3 spans 14 residues. The CDR3 sequence is CSVGDRGRTDTQYF.

The V and J genes are TRBV30 and TRBJ1-1; TCRdb calls TRBD1, which cannot be checked without DNA. The CDR3 runs 12 residues. Germline CDR1 GTSNPN, CDR2 SVGIG (reference sequence). CDR3 loop: CAWTGMNTEAFF.